These 27 T cell receptor beta chains were all obtained from the same sample, sequenced in a study of blood T cell repertoires in COVID-19. Profiling relied on immunoSEQ multiplex PCR, and the TCRdb table lists in-frame clones only, not all of them. Among over 50,000 clones listed, about 80% were seen once. The sequenced sample was peripheral blood. Source of these receptors: a man aged 80 or over with active or convalescent COVID-19.

This clone was seen a handful of times. The chain has TRBV28 and TRBJ1-6; D gene unclear. Trimming pared 6 bases from V and 0 bases from J, leaving 6 bases between. The CDR3 has 14 residues. Germline V lookup: CDR1 MDHEN, CDR2 SYDVKM. The CDR3 is CASSSVSYNSPLHF. The DNA for the CDR3 is TGTGCCAGCAGCTCCGTCTCCTATAATTCACCCCTCCACTTT.

This chain connects TRBV6-6 to TRBJ1-3; 10 bases map to TRBD1. Trimming cost V 4 bases and J 8 bases; bases outside gene matches: 5. Germline values: CDR1 MNHNY, CDR2 SVGAGI (reference sequence). This CDR3 has 14 amino acids. The CDR3 sequence: CASSWDRGRDTIYF. CDR3 coding DNA: TGTGCCAGCAGTTGGGACAGGGGACGGGACACCATATATTTT.

This clone came up a few times. The CDR3 nucleotides read TGTGCCAGCAGCCAAGCAAATCCGGGAGGGCACAATGAGCAGTTCTTC. This encodes CASSQANPGGHNEQFF. V is TRBV4-2 and J is TRBJ2-1, with 8 positions matching TRBD2. This CDR3 is 16 amino acids long. With 1 base clipped from V and 5 bases from J, the junction kept 7 bases outside the gene matches. CDR1 is LGHNA, CDR2 YNFKEQ, per germline.

V and J are TRBV10-1 and TRBJ2-1; TRBD1 matches 7 bases. With 4 bases clipped from V and 8 bases from J, the junction kept 8 bases outside the gene matches. The CDR3 loop spans 14 amino acids. Germline values: CDR1 WNHNN, CDR2 SYGVQD (reference sequence). For the CDR3, the DNA is TGCGCCAGCAGTGGGCAAACAGGGGTGGATGAGCAGTTCTTC. It yields the protein CASSGQTGVDEQFF.

In nucleotides, the CDR3 is TGCGCCAGCAGCCAAGTCCCCCTGGGGGGATATGAGCAGTTCTTC. Translation gives CASSQVPLGGYEQFF. The V gene is TRBV4-3, the J gene TRBJ2-1, with a weak D call TRBD2 (6 bases). Trimming stripped 1 base from V and 8 bases from J, with 15 bases between. The CDR3 runs to 15 residues. Germline V gene data show CDR1 as LGHNA and CDR2 as YSLEER.

This clone was observed many times. The rearrangement uses TRBV6-6 and TRBJ1-2; D is perhaps TRBD1 (5 bases). Between the trimmed V and J ends, which lost 2 bases and 5 bases, there was a span of 15 bases. The germline V gene has CDR1 MNHNY and CDR2 SVGAGI (reference sequence). CDR3 length: 15 amino acids. CDR3: CASSYPDQGFYGYTF. CDR3 sequence (DNA): TGTGCCAGCAGTTACCCAGATCAGGGATTTTATGGCTACACCTTC.

The chain couples TRBV18 to TRBJ2-1; 9 bases align to TRBD1. Per germline, CDR1 KGHSH and CDR2 LQKENI. V was clipped by 0 bases and J by 3 bases; unmatched bases: 0. This CDR3 has 15 amino acids. CDR3 loop: CASSPPGQGYNEQFF. CDR3 bases: TGTGCCAGCTCACCACCGGGACAGGGCTACAATGAGCAGTTCTTC.

In this sample, this clone turned up once. This chain uses TRBV5-6 with TRBJ2-3, with D possibly matching TRBD1 (5 bases). V was pared by 2 bases and J by 2 bases, with 12 bases between. The germline gives CDR1 SGHDT, CDR2 YYEEEE. This CDR3 region has 15 residues. The CDR3 coding sequence is TGTGCCAGCAGCTTTGTTCCAGGGTCCACAGATACGCAGTATTTT. It is translated as CASSFVPGSTDTQYF.

The chain combines TRBV13 with TRBJ2-6, with D tentatively TRBD2 (6 bases). This CDR3 has 15 residues. The V gene lost 4 bases and the J gene lost 0 bases, with 7 bases spanning the gap. CDR1 PRHDT and CDR2 FYEKMQ come from the germline V gene (reference sequence). For the CDR3, the DNA is TGTGCCAGCAGCTCCGGGAGCTCTGGGGCCAACGTCCTGACTTTC. Amino acid sequence: CASSSGSSGANVLTF.

CDR3 sequence: CASSRITGTSDYSSYNEQFF. CDR3 coding DNA: TGTGCCAGCAGCCGAATAACCGGGACTAGCGATTATAGCTCCTACAATGAGCAGTTCTTC. The chain employs TRBV5-8 and TRBJ2-1, with 10 nucleotides matching TRBD2. Looked up from germline, CDR1 is SGHTS and CDR2 is YDEGEE. With V trimmed by 4 bases and J by 0 bases, 16 bases remained unmatched. The CDR3 has 20 residues.

The genes are TRBV7-2 and TRBJ2-1, with a weak D call TRBD2 (5 bases). Trimming cost V 5 bases and J 1 base, with 15 bases left between them. CDR1 and CDR2 (germline): SGHTA, FQGNSA. This CDR3 is 16 amino acids long. CDR3 nucleotides: TGTGCCAGCAGCCCCCAGAGTGGGGAGTCCTACAATGAGCAGTTCTTC. Translated, it gives CASSPQSGESYNEQFF.

This chain uses TRBV7-2 with TRBJ1-6; D ambiguous. This CDR3 comprises 12 residues. Trimming removed 11 bases from V and 0 bases from J, with 5 bases in between. The V gene's germline CDR1 is SGHTA and CDR2 FQGNSA. CDR3 sequence (DNA): TGTGCCTTGAGCTCCTATAATTCACCCCTCCACTTT. This sequence encodes CALSSYNSPLHF.

The genes are TRBV6-2 or TRBV6-3 and TRBJ1-6, with 8 bases fitting TRBD1. V lost 5 bases, J lost 9 bases, and 9 bases stayed unmatched. Germline lookup yields CDR1 MNHEY and CDR2 SVGEGT. The length of the CDR3 is 15 residues. CDR3 DNA sequence: TGTGCCAGCAGTCCGCTTACAGGGGGGAGTTCACCCCTCCACTTT. Translating it yields CASSPLTGGSSPLHF.

As concerns this clone: A junction end diverges from the germline sequence, so it may reflect a read error. The chain combines TRBV6-2 or TRBV6-3 with TRBJ2-7; tentative D call: TRBD1 (5 bases). CDR1 MNHEY and CDR2 SVGEGT come from the germline V gene. The CDR3 runs to 12 residues. The CDR3 region is CASSTQGSTENF. In nucleotides, the CDR3 is TGTGCCAGCAGTACTCAGGGATCTACTGAAAACTTC.

This chain links TRBV19 with TRBJ2-7, with D possibly matching TRBD1 (7 bases). V lost 6 bases and J lost 1, with 16 bases in between. The CDR3 is 15 residues long. The germline gives CDR1 LNHDA, CDR2 SQIVND (reference sequence). As DNA, the CDR3 is TGTGCCAGTAGCGCGGGACAGACCTCTTCCTACGAGCAGTACTTC. This codes for CASSAGQTSSYEQYF. Variable domain in full (rest from reference TRBV19 and TRBJ2-7): DGGITQSPKYLFRKEGQNVTLSCEQNLNHDAMYWYRQDPGQGLRLIYYSQIVNDFQKGDIAEGYSVSREKKESFPLTVTSAQKNPTAFYLCASSAGQTSSYEQYFGPGTRLTVT.

The J gene is TRBJ2-5, the V gene TRBV2; D perhaps matches TRBD1 (6 bases). The length of the CDR3 is 15 residues. The ends were cut back, 6 bases at V and 5 bases at J, with 19 bases in the middle. Germline CDR1 reads SNHLY; CDR2 reads FYNNEI. The CDR3 nucleotides are TGTGCCAGCAGGGCCGGACACAATCAGGGGGAGACCCAGTACTTC. This translates into CASRAGHNQGETQYF.

The rearrangement links TRBV20-1 to TRBJ2-5; D gene unclear. The CDR3 is 11 residues long. Germline loops: CDR1 DFQATT, CDR2 SNEGSKA (reference sequence). The ends were cut back, 6 bases at V and 0 bases at J, with 5 bases in the middle. CDR3 amino acids: CSARNQETQYF. The CDR3 nucleotides read TGCAGTGCCAGGAACCAAGAGACCCAGTACTTC.

This clone was seen a single time. CDR3 bases: TGTGCCACCAGCAGGGAGAGCGGGATAGGTTCCTACAATGAGCAGTTCTTC. Protein: CATSRESGIGSYNEQFF. V gene TRBV15 combines with J gene TRBJ2-1; 7 bases are shared with TRBD2. Germline V gene data show CDR1 as LNHNV and CDR2 as YYDKDF (reference sequence). V lost 3 bases and J lost 1; bases outside the gene matches: 9. The CDR3 has 17 amino acids. The variable domain in full, with the rest retrieved from reference TRBV15 and TRBJ2-1, is DAMVIQNPRYQVTQFGKPVTLSCSQTLNHNVMYWYQQKSSQAPKLLFHYYDKDFNNEADTPDNFQSRRPNTSFCFLDIRSPGLGDTAMYLCATSRESGIGSYNEQFFGPGTRLTVL.

This clone was observed a few times. The gene calls are TRBV9 and TRBJ2-6; TRBD1 matches 7 bases. V shed 0 bases and J 0 bases; nucleotides not matched to a gene: 0. There are 16 residues in the CDR3. In germline, CDR1 is SGDLS, CDR2 YYNGEE. The DNA for the CDR3 is TGTGCCAGCAGCGTAGGACAGGGCTCTGGGGCCAACGTCCTGACTTTC. It translates to CASSVGQGSGANVLTF. Supplemented by reference TRBV9 and TRBJ2-6, the full variable domain reads DSGVTQTPKHLITATGQRVTLRCSPRSGDLSVYWYQQSLDQGLQFLIQYYNGEERAKGNILERFSAQQFPDLHSELNLSSLELGDSALYFCASSVGQGSGANVLTFGAGSRLTVL.

The chain has TRBV5-6 and TRBJ2-1; 7 bases map to TRBD1. The CDR3 is made up of 14 amino acids. Trimming took 4 bases from V and 5 from J; bases not matched to a gene: 6. Germline V gene data show CDR1 as SGHDT and CDR2 as YYEEEE. CDR3 sequence: CASSRTGVDNEQFF. In DNA form, the CDR3 reads TGTGCCAGCAGCAGAACAGGGGTGGACAATGAGCAGTTCTTC.

The chain couples TRBV19 to TRBJ2-7, with D maybe TRBD2 (5 bases). This CDR3 is built from 13 residues. Germline values: CDR1 LNHDA, CDR2 SQIVND (reference sequence). V lost 7 bases and J lost 0, with 10 bases in between. The CDR3 region is CASKSDFSYEQYF. The CDR3, as DNA: TGTGCCAGTAAGTCGGACTTCTCCTACGAGCAGTACTTC.

The chain employs TRBV23-1 and TRBJ2-1; 9 bases map to TRBD2. TRBV23-1 is an ORF; its function is uncertain. After removal of 4 bases from V and 8 bases from J, the junction contained 9 bases not matched to a gene. This CDR3 has 15 residues. The CDR3 spells CASSLSGSCNDEQFF. DNA of the CDR3: TGCGCCAGCAGTCTTAGCGGGAGTTGCAACGATGAGCAGTTCTTC.

The chain joins TRBV15 to TRBJ1-5, with a weak D call TRBD1 (5 bases). CDR3 size: 20 residues. The V end lost 0 bases, the J end lost 5 bases, and 26 bases lay between the germline ends. Germline-derived CDR1 and CDR2 are LNHNV and YYDKDF (reference sequence). The chain's CDR3 is CATSRDRVSQGDLLYQPQHF. CDR3 nucleotides: TGTGCCACCAGCAGAGATCGAGTTTCGCAAGGGGATCTTCTGTATCAGCCCCAGCATTTT.

This clone was found a few times. The chain links TRBV18 to TRBJ1-1; D unclear. V lost 7 bases and J 1 base, leaving 10 bases between the germline ends. Germline CDR1 reads KGHSH; CDR2 reads LQKENI. The length of the CDR3 is 13 residues. This CDR3 reads CASFPTGNTEAFF. The CDR3 nucleotides read TGTGCCAGCTTTCCGACGGGGAACACTGAAGCTTTCTTT.

Only a few counts were recorded for this clone. The J gene is TRBJ1-1, the V gene TRBV6-5; D not certain. V dropped 5 bases and J dropped 0 bases, with 10 bases sitting between them. Germline V gene lookup returns CDR1 MNHEY and CDR2 SVGAGI. The CDR3 sequence is 14 residues long. CDR3 nucleotide sequence: TGTGCCAGCAGTCACAGACCGGTGAACACTGAAGCTTTCTTT. It yields the protein CASSHRPVNTEAFF.

The chain uses TRBV18 and TRBJ1-3; unclear D gene. V was cut by 3 bases and J by 4 bases, with 10 bases left in between. This CDR3 comprises 14 residues. Germline loops: CDR1 KGHSH, CDR2 LQKENI. CDR3 protein: CASSPPSQGNTIYF. The CDR3 nucleotides read TGTGCCAGCTCACCCCCGTCACAAGGAAACACCATATATTTT.

The V call is TRBV7-3, the J call TRBJ2-7, with TRBD2 matching 8 bases. The CDR3 runs to 14 residues. V was pared by 5 bases and J by 0 bases, with 3 bases of the junction left unmatched. The V gene's germline CDR1 is SGHTA and CDR2 FQGTGA. The CDR3 DNA reads as TGTGCCAGCAGCCCCGGGACTAGCTCCTACGAGCAGTACTTC. Translation gives CASSPGTSSYEQYF. The full variable domain, completed using reference TRBV7-3 and TRBJ2-7, is GAGVSQTPSNKVTEKGKYVELRCDPISGHTALYWYRQSLGQGPEFLIYFQGTGAADDSGLPNDRFFAVRPEGSVSTLKIQRTERGDSAVYLCASSPGTSSYEQYFGPGTRLTVT.